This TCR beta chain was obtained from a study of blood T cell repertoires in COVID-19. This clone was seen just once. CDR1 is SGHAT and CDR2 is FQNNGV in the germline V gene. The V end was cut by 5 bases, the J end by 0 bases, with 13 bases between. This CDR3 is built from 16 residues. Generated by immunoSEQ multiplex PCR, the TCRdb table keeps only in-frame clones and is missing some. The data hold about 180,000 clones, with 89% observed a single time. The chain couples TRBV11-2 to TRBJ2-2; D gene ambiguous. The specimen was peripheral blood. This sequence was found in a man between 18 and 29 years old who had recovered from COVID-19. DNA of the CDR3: TGTGCCAGCAGCCCAAGTGGCAGAACGAACACCGGGGAGCTGTTTTTT. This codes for CASSPSGRTNTGELFF.